Listed below are T cell receptor beta chains from one sample, sequenced in a study of CD8+ T cells in alopecia areata. The repertoire was sequenced with immunoSEQ multiplex PCR; TCRdb's copy has only in-frame clones and lacks some. Counted here are some 150,000 clones, 86% occurring once; the ten biggest clones make up less than 15%. The material sequenced was CD8+ T cells sorted from blood, taken at week 4, from a patient treated with tofacitinib. Receptors originate from a human donor with alopecia areata. The conserved cysteine and the conserved F or W are not part of the CDR3 here. Size values are once, few and many counts, or a class for expanded clones, and some rows have none.

clone_size,j_call,v_call,cdr3_aa
.,TRBJ2-2,TRBV7-6,ASSFGPGSGELF
.,TRBJ2-1,TRBV29-1,SVRLAGGYNEQF
.,TRBJ2-7,TRBV4-2,ASSPQTGLADEQY
.,TRBJ2-1,TRBV29-1,SVGGELYNEQF
.,TRBJ2-1,TRBV5-4,ASSLWLAGGPDEQF
.,TRBJ1-1,TRBV10-3,AIRGLGGRRTEAF
few,TRBJ2-3,TRBV14,ASSQGTSGGDTQY
.,TRBJ2-5,TRBV2,ARNAGEPLAEQETQY
.,TRBJ2-2,TRBV9,ASSVDPGGELF
.,TRBJ1-5,TRBV4-1,ASSQGTVNQPQH
.,TRBJ2-3,TRBV7-9,AVWTSRTDTQY
.,TRBJ1-1,TRBV27,ASSLFQGGTEAF
.,TRBJ2-1,TRBV6-5,ASSYSTQGYEQF
.,TRBJ2-7,TRBV25-1,ASSETHYEQY
.,TRBJ2-1,TRBV2,ASSEGGGSYNEQF
.,TRBJ2-1,TRBV2,ASSVVTLAGGYNEQF
.,TRBJ2-3,TRBV2,ALSVDTQY
.,TRBJ2-3,TRBV30,AWSSWSGQATSGGPGDTQY
.,TRBJ1-5,TRBV6-6,ASRGGDPSVH
.,TRBJ1-1,TRBV7-3,ASSLTGEVGRRNTEAF
.,TRBJ2-3,TRBV7-6,ASSLERRERADTQY
.,TRBJ1-1,TRBV6-5,ASSYFVGGSEAF
.,TRBJ2-5,TRBV15,ATSRELGREETQY
.,TRBJ1-1,TRBV6-4,ASSAGPNTEAF
once,TRBJ1-5,TRBV6-5,ASSPGYNQPQH
.,TRBJ2-2,TRBV7-9,ASSLSKNTGELF
once,TRBJ1-1,TRBV27,ASSLGGRTEAF
.,TRBJ2-1,TRBV6-6,ASSWPGDNEQF
.,TRBJ2-1,TRBV27,ASSLSRSPSNEQF
.,TRBJ2-3,TRBV7-9,ASSLVTSASDTQY
.,TRBJ1-4,TRBV18,ASSPGQSNEKLF
.,TRBJ2-7,TRBV27,ASTSGQGPGEQY
.,TRBJ1-4,TRBV7-2,ASSLPKGTTNEKLF
once,TRBJ2-1,TRBV29-1,SVDGAGYNEQF
once,TRBJ2-1,TRBV7-8,ASKQALSYNEQF
.,TRBJ2-7,TRBV10-3,AISQGQGTYEQY
.,TRBJ2-2,TRBV27,ASNRGTGELF
.,TRBJ1-2,TRBV30,AWSVGQTYGYT
once,TRBJ2-7,TRBV27,ASTHGGEQY
.,TRBJ2-1,TRBV6-6,ASSFGPNEQF
.,TRBJ2-5,TRBV25-1,ASSETPPGGLQETQY
few,TRBJ2-1,TRBV5-4,ASSSYNEQF
.,TRBJ1-2,TRBV5-6,ASSLVGYGYT
.,TRBJ2-3,TRBV2,ASPLLGTGLSTDTQY
.,TRBJ1-2,TRBV5-6,ASSPGGQPYGYT
.,TRBJ2-1,TRBV29-1,SVLAVYNEQF
.,TRBJ2-1,TRBV27,ASSFSQGYNEQF
once,TRBJ1-1,TRBV10-3,AIRQGTNTEAF
.,TRBJ2-3,TRBV5-1,ASSAGTGGDTQY
.,.,TRBV27,ASAPTGEAFYEQY
.,TRBJ1-2,TRBV19,ASSGVPGQGNSIYGYT
few,TRBJ2-7,TRBV27,ASSLQGPYEQY
.,TRBJ2-1,TRBV7-6,ASSLDFARGEGEQF